The present TCR beta chain was sequenced within a study of cytomegalovirus exposure and HLA in healthy donors. This CDR3 comprises 15 residues. Germline CDR1 and CDR2: SGHRS and YFSETQ. The germline V and J ends were trimmed by 3 bases and 4 bases, with 17 bases remaining between them. Points from the study as a whole: A later analysis linked a missense variant in DCLRE1C to the trimming of TCR beta V and J genes. CMV serostatus was the only recorded immune exposure for donors. Common viral pathogens (according to a later analysis) appeared linked to several of the most significant clusters.

As regards this clone: Its antigen is undetermined.

Use of 60 Vbeta and 13 Jbeta primers characterized the PCR. Some clones are missing from TCRdb's copy, which holds only in-frame ones; the method was immunoSEQ multiplex PCR. The table has about 130,000 clones, 84% seen once; the top ten hold roughly 3%. Specimen: PBMCs. The rearrangement links TRBV5-1 to TRBJ2-7, with a possible D match to TRBD2 (6 bases). This TCR was recovered from a man aged 50-60 years in good health and CMV-seronegative. The CDR3 loop reads CASSYEPGLLYEQYF. CDR3 nucleotides: TGCGCCAGCAGCTACGAACCGGGACTCTTGTACGAGCAGTACTTC.